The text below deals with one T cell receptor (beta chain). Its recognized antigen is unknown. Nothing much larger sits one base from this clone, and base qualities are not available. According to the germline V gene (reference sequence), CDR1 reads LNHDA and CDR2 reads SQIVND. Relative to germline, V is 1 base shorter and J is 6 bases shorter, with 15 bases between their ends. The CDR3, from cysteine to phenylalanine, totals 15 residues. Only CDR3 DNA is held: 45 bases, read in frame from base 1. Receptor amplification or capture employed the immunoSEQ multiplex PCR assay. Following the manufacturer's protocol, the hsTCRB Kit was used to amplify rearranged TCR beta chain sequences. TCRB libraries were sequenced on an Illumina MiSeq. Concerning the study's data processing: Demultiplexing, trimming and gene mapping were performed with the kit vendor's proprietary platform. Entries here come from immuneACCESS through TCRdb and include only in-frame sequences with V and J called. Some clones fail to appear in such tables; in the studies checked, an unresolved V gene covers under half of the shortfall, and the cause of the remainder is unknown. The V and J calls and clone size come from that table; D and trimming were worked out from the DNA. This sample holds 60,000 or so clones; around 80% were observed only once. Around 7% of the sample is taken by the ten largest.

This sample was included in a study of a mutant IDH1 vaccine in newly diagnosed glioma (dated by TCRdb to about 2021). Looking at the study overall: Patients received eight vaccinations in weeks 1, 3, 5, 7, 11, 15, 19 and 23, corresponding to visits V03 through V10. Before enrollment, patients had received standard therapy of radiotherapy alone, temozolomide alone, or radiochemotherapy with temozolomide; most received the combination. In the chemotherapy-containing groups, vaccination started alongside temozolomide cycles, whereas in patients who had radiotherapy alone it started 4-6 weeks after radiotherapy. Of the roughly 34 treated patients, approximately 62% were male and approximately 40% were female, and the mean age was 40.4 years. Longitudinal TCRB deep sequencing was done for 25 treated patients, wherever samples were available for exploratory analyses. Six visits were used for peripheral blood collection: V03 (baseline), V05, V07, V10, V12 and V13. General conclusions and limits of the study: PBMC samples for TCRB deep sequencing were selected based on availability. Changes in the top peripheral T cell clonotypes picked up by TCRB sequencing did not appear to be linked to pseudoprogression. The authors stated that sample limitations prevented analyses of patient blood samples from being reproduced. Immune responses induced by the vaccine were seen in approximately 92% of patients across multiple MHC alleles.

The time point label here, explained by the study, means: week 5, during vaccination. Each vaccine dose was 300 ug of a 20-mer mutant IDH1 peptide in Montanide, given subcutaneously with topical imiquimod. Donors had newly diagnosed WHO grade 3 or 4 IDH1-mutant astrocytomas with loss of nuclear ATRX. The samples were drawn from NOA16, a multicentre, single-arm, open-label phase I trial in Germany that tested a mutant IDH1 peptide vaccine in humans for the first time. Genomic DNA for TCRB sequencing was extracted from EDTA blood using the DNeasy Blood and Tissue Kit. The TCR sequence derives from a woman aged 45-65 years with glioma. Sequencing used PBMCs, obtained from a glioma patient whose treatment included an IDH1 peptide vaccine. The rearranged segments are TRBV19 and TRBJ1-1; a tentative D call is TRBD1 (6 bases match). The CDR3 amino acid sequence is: CASSIGGGGRSEAFF. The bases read TGTGCCAGTAGTATAGGGGGAGGGGGAAGGTCTGAAGCTTTCTTT. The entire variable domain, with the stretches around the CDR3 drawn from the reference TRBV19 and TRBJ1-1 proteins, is DGGITQSPKYLFRKEGQNVTLSCEQNLNHDAMYWYRQDPGQGLRLIYYSQIVNDFQKGDIAEGYSVSREKKESFPLTVTSAQKNPTAFYLCASSIGGGGRSEAFFGQGTRLTVV.